The 25 T cell receptor beta chains below all came from one sample that was sequenced in a study of cytomegalovirus exposure and HLA in healthy donors. In the PCR, 60 Vbeta and 13 Jbeta primers were used. Generated by immunoSEQ multiplex PCR, the TCRdb table keeps only in-frame clones and is missing some. The data hold 200,000 to 250,000 clones, with over 65% observed a single time. Sequenced material: PBMCs. These receptors were collected from a man in his forties or fifties in good health and CMV-seronegative.

The V call is TRBV4-2, the J call TRBJ1-5; D might be TRBD1 (6 bases). The V end was cut by 0 bases, the J end by 4 bases, with 16 bases between. Germline assignment: CDR1 LGHNA and CDR2 YNFKEQ. The CDR3 spans 17 residues. The CDR3 DNA reads TGTGCCAGCAGCCAAGATCGAGGGGGAGGGGGGAATCAGCCCCAGCATTTT. The encoded protein is CASSQDRGGGGNQPQHF.

This chain links TRBV5-1 with TRBJ1-1; TRBD1 aligns across 7 bases. Germline V gene data show CDR1 as SGHRS and CDR2 as YFSETQ. CDR3 length: 13 amino acids. J lost 7 bases, V lost 2 bases, and 5 bases had no gene match. CDR3: CASSLDRAGEAFF. The CDR3 DNA reads TGCGCCAGCAGCTTAGACAGGGCGGGTGAAGCTTTCTTT. Full variable domain (remainder filled in from reference TRBV5-1 and TRBJ1-1): KAGVTQTPRYLIKTRGQQVTLSCSPISGHRSVSWYQQTPGQGLQFLFEYFSETQRNKGNFPGRFSGRQFSNSRSEMNVSTLELGDSALYLCASSLDRAGEAFFGQGTRLTVV.

The rearrangement uses TRBV5-1 and TRBJ2-1, with a tentative D call TRBD2 (6 bases). Trimming removed 0 bases from V and 10 bases from J, with 14 bases in between. CDR1 and CDR2 from the germline V gene are SGHRS and YFSETQ. The CDR3 contains 14 residues. CDR3: CASSLGPGGREQFF. CDR3 DNA sequence: TGCGCCAGCAGCTTGGGACCCGGTGGGAGGGAGCAGTTCTTC.

Of note for this clone: The junction differs from germline at one of its ends, possibly a read error. This rearrangement joins TRBV7-9 to TRBJ2-7, with a weak D call TRBD1 (5 bases). Germline V gene lookup returns CDR1 SEHNR and CDR2 FQNEAQ (reference sequence). There are 12 residues in the CDR3. The CDR3 DNA is TGTGCCAGCAGCTTTGTCCCAGGGTGGTTGGGCTTC. As protein: CASSFVPGWLGF.

The rearrangement uses TRBV12-5 and TRBJ2-5; TRBD1 matches 10 bases. V dropped 4 bases and J dropped 4; count of bases not matched to a gene: 3. Germline-derived CDR1 and CDR2 are LGHNT and FRNRAP. There are 14 residues in the CDR3. The CDR3 nucleotides read TGTGCTAGTGGTTCGGGACAGGGGACAGAGACCCAGTACTTC. This codes for CASGSGQGTETQYF.

This sequence joins TRBV10-2 and TRBJ2-1; TRBD1 agrees at 7 bases. This CDR3 is 15 amino acids long. Trimming at V came to 1 base and at J to 4 bases, leaving 4 bases not matched to a gene. Germline V gene sequence: CDR1 WSHSY, CDR2 SAAADI. The CDR3 coding sequence is TGCGCCAGCAGTGAGTACAGGGGACGTTACAATGAGCAGTTCTTC. Its protein is CASSEYRGRYNEQFF.

The rearrangement links TRBV28 to TRBJ2-7; 9 nucleotides agree with TRBD2. From germline, CDR1 is MDHEN and CDR2 SYDVKM. With V trimmed by 2 bases and J by 6 bases, 5 bases remained unmatched. The CDR3 covers 14 residues. CDR3 sequence (DNA): TGTGCCAGCAGTTTAGTAGCGGGAGTTTCCGAGCAGTACTTC. Amino acids: CASSLVAGVSEQYF.

The chain carries TRBV7-3 and TRBJ1-2; D unresolved. V dropped 5 bases and J dropped 2 bases, with 9 bases sitting between them. The CDR3 extends over 13 amino acids. Germline-derived CDR1 and CDR2 are SGHTA and FQGTGA. The CDR3 region has the DNA TGTGCCAGCAGCCCCGACAAAAACTATGGCTACACCTTC. This encodes CASSPDKNYGYTF.

This clone was found once. The J gene is TRBJ2-6, the V gene TRBV10-3; a possible D gene is TRBD1 (6 bases). The CDR3 loop spans 17 amino acids. V lost 10 bases and J 0 bases, leaving 19 bases between the germline ends. Germline V gene data show CDR1 as ENHRY and CDR2 as SYGVKD. For the CDR3, the DNA is TGTGCCACCCTACTAGGGGGAACCCCCTCTGGGGCCAACGTCCTGACTTTC. It is translated as CATLLGGTPSGANVLTF.

CDR3: CASSQQGANTEAFF. DNA of the CDR3: TGCGCCAGCAGCCAACAGGGGGCGAACACTGAAGCTTTCTTT. The gene calls are TRBV4-1 and TRBJ1-1; TRBD1 agrees at 8 bases. Trimming cost V 2 bases and J 1 base; bases outside gene matches: 0. CDR1 and CDR2 from the germline V gene are MGHRA and YSYEKL. This CDR3 comprises 14 residues.

This clone occurred once. The V gene is TRBV27, the J gene TRBJ1-2; TRBD1 matches at 8 bases. Per germline, CDR1 MNHEY and CDR2 SMNVEV (reference sequence). The CDR3 is made up of 15 amino acids. V dropped 3 bases and J dropped 4; count of bases not matched to a gene: 7. The CDR3 DNA follows: TGTGCCAGCAGTTTCCGAGACAGGGGTTTCTATGGCTACACCTTC. Translated, it gives CASSFRDRGFYGYTF.

The J gene is TRBJ1-2, the V gene TRBV28; TRBD1 aligns across 8 bases. Trimming cost V 7 bases and J 8 bases; bases outside gene matches: 9. The CDR3 runs 13 residues. Germline CDR1 is MDHEN and CDR2 is SYDVKM. CDR3 residues: CASTGGRLIGYTF. The CDR3 DNA follows: TGTGCCAGCACAGGGGGCAGGTTGATAGGCTACACCTTC.

A few counts support this clone. The J gene is TRBJ2-3, the V gene TRBV19, with a possible D match to TRBD1 (5 bases). Trimming left V 4 bases short and J 5 bases short, with 10 bases between. CDR1 and CDR2 from the germline V gene are LNHDA and SQIVND (reference sequence). CDR3 length equals 13 residues. In nucleotides, the CDR3 is TGTGCCAGTAGTAAAGGGGCCGAAGATACGCAGTATTTT. Its translation: CASSKGAEDTQYF.

The J gene is TRBJ2-7, the V gene TRBV2; 11 bases align to TRBD2. The J segment lost 3 bases and the V segment lost 11 bases, leaving 6 bases of the junction unmatched. Germline loops: CDR1 SNHLY, CDR2 FYNNEI. This CDR3 is 13 amino acids long. The CDR3 nucleotides are TGTGCCGGAGGCGGGACTAGCGGCTACGAGCAGTACTTC. Translating it yields CAGGGTSGYEQYF. Filled out from reference TRBV2 and TRBJ2-7, the complete variable domain reads EPEVTQTPSHQVTQMGQEVILRCVPISNHLYFYWYRQILGQKVEFLVSFYNNEISEKSEIFDDQFSVERPDGSNFTLKIRSTKLEDSAMYFCAGGGTSGYEQYFGPGTRLTVT.

This chain joins TRBV18 and TRBJ2-5; a possible D gene is TRBD1 (5 bases). The germline V gene encodes CDR1 KGHSH and CDR2 LQKENI. The CDR3 consists of 13 residues. V lost 3 bases, J lost 5 bases, and 10 bases lay in between. CDR3 sequence: CASSPQGRETQYF. DNA of the CDR3: TGTGCCAGCTCACCGCAGGGAAGGGAGACCCAGTACTTC.

The rearrangement joins TRBV29-1 to TRBJ2-2, with TRBD1 matching over 8 bases. The CDR3 spans 15 residues. Germline V lookup: CDR1 SQVTM, CDR2 ANQGSEA. V shed 6 bases and J 5 bases; nucleotides not matched to a gene: 11. In DNA form, the CDR3 reads TGCAGCGTCCGAGGGCGGGACAGGAATACCGGGGAGCTGTTTTTT. It yields the protein CSVRGRDRNTGELFF.

In this sample, this clone turned up once. The J gene is TRBJ2-7, the V gene TRBV9; TRBD1 aligns across 9 bases. This CDR3 is 15 amino acids long. Germline values: CDR1 SGDLS, CDR2 YYNGEE. With V trimmed by 3 bases and J by 1 base, 5 bases remained unmatched. DNA for the CDR3: TGTGCCAGCAGCGAAACCGGGACAGGGTCCTACGAGCAGTACTTC. Residues: CASSETGTGSYEQYF.

Of note for this clone: Relative to the germline gene, one junction end is altered; a read error may explain this. The J gene is TRBJ1-1, the V gene TRBV18; no definite D call. Germline CDR1 and CDR2: KGHSH and LQKENI. This CDR3 comprises 14 residues. Here the CDR3 reads CASSLRPRNPEAFF. The CDR3 region has the DNA TGTGCCAGCTCACTACGACCGAGGAACCCTGAAGCTTTCTTT.

This clone was recorded a few times. The chain employs TRBV18 and TRBJ1-1, with a weak D call TRBD1 (5 bases). The CDR3 length is 13 residues. The V gene lost 4 bases and the J gene lost 3 bases, with 9 bases spanning the gap. Germline assignment: CDR1 KGHSH and CDR2 LQKENI. This CDR3 reads CASSLGRDTEAFF. The CDR3 nucleotides read TGTGCCAGCTCACTCGGCAGGGACACTGAAGCTTTCTTT. Looking up the rest from reference TRBV18 and TRBJ1-1 gives the full variable domain: NAGVMQNPRHLVRRRGQEARLRCSPMKGHSHVYWYRQLPEEGLKFMVYLQKENIIDESGMPKERFSAEFPKEGPSILRIQQVVRGDSAAYFCASSLGRDTEAFFGQGTRLTVV.

The V and J genes are TRBV2 and TRBJ2-7; perhaps TRBD2 as D (5 bases). Germline V gene lookup returns CDR1 SNHLY and CDR2 FYNNEI. Trimming cost V 11 bases and J 0 bases, with 17 bases left between them. This CDR3 is 14 amino acids long. In DNA, the CDR3 is TGTGCCTTCACCTTAGCGAGGACCTCCTACGAGCAGTACTTC. Protein product: CAFTLARTSYEQYF. The whole variable domain, remainder taken from reference TRBV2 and TRBJ2-7, is EPEVTQTPSHQVTQMGQEVILRCVPISNHLYFYWYRQILGQKVEFLVSFYNNEISEKSEIFDDQFSVERPDGSNFTLKIRSTKLEDSAMYFCAFTLARTSYEQYFGPGTRLTVT.

The chain joins TRBV7-3 to TRBJ1-2; TRBD1 aligns across 7 bases. Germline-derived CDR1 and CDR2 are SGHTA and FQGTGA. Germline trimming cut 1 base from V and 6 bases from J; bases unmatched to any gene: 8. This CDR3 is 15 amino acids long. CDR3 protein: CASSLNRDSMDGYTF. CDR3 bases: TGTGCCAGCAGCTTAAACCGGGACAGTATGGATGGCTACACCTTC.

The rearrangement links TRBV7-9 to TRBJ2-1; 7 bases align to TRBD2. Germline V gene sequence: CDR1 SEHNR, CDR2 FQNEAQ (reference sequence). This CDR3 region has 15 residues. Trimming at V came to 1 base and at J to 5 bases, leaving 5 bases not matched to a gene. The CDR3 DNA is TGTGCCAGCAGCTTAGAAGGACTAGGAAACAATGAGCAGTTCTTC. This encodes CASSLEGLGNNEQFF.

This chain joins TRBV15 and TRBJ2-7; D is perhaps TRBD2 (6 bases). The V and J ends lost 1 base and 5 bases respectively, with 15 bases between them. Germline lookup yields CDR1 LNHNV and CDR2 YYDKDF (reference sequence). CDR3 size: 15 residues. CDR3 coding DNA: TGTGCCACCAGCAGAGTTCGGGGGTTGGGCAACGAGCAGTACTTC. Its protein product is CATSRVRGLGNEQYF.

V usage is TRBV2 and J usage is TRBJ2-1; TRBD2 is a possible D gene (5 bases). Germline lookup yields CDR1 SNHLY and CDR2 FYNNEI. CDR3 length equals 12 residues. Trimming removed 9 bases from V and 10 bases from J, with 16 bases in between. In DNA, the CDR3 is TGTGCCAGGGCTCTAGCCGGCCGGGAGCAGTTCTTC. Translation: CARALAGREQFF.

The count of this clone is one. The chain joins TRBV30 to TRBJ1-5; the D is unclear. The CDR3 loop spans 13 amino acids. The V end lost 5 bases, the J end lost 6 bases, and 14 bases lay between the germline ends. Germline lookup yields CDR1 GTSNPN and CDR2 SVGIG (reference sequence). The CDR3 bases are TGTGCCTGGGCCGGAGGCCTACGTCAGCCCCAGCATTTT. Protein product: CAWAGGLRQPQHF.